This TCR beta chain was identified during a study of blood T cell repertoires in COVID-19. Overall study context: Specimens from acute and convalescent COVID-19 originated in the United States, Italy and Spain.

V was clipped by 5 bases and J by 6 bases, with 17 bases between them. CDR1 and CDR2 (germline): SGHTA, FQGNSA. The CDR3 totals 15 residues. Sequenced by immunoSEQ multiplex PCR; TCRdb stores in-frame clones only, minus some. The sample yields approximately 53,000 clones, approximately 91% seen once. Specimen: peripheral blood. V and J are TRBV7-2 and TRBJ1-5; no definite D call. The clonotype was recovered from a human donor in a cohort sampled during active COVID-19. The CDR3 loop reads CASSPFGARGQPQHF. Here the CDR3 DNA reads TGTGCCAGCAGCCCTTTTGGCGCCCGGGGTCAGCCCCAGCATTTT.